This T cell receptor (beta chain) was captured in a study of beta chain features in type 1 diabetes. Study-wide points: TCRB repertoires of naive, central memory and Treg cells appeared more similar among patients than among healthy donors. Patients with Type 1 diabetes showed moderately but significantly shorter TCRB CDR3s in all four CD4+ subsets. Whether HLA type influences TCRB rearrangement remained unresolved here.

Worth noting for this clone: As yet, its antigen is unknown.

Purities in excess of 95% were seen in all sorted populations. Expressed TCRB transcripts were sequenced because the entire RNA isolate underwent reverse transcription. Produced via immunoSEQ multiplex PCR; TCRdb's table is partial and in-frame only. The sample lists some 150,000 clones, roughly 9% occurring once. Trimming pared 5 bases from V and 4 bases from J, leaving 17 bases between. This CDR3 has 16 residues. CDR1 SGHVS and CDR2 FNYEAQ come from the germline V gene. The chain is built from TRBV7-6 and TRBJ2-2; TRBD1 might be the D (6 bases). This receptor was identified in a woman in her 30s with type 1 diabetes. The sequencing sample was made of central memory CD4+ T cells from blood. CDR3 sequence (DNA): TGTGCCAGCAGCCCTTCTGGGGGCCTAGTCACCGGGGAGCTGTTTTTT. Residues: CASSPSGGLVTGELFF.